A single sample is the source of the 21 T cell receptor beta chains below, sequenced in a study of T cell responses to AZD1222 COVID-19 vaccine. Using immunoSEQ multiplex PCR, the repertoire was profiled, and TCRdb retains in-frame clones only, with some absent. Here the sample spans about 120,000 clones, around 89% being singletons. Sequencing was performed on peripheral blood, taken 28 days after the second AZD1222 dose. These receptors came from an adult who received the AZD1222 COVID-19 vaccine.

The J gene is TRBJ2-1, the V gene TRBV13; D remains unclear. CDR3 size: 13 residues. Germline-derived CDR1 and CDR2 are PRHDT and FYEKMQ (reference sequence). V lost 5 bases and J 5 bases, leaving 10 bases between the germline ends. The CDR3 reads CASSTGLHNEQFF. In nucleotides, the CDR3 is TGTGCCAGCAGCACCGGGCTACACAATGAGCAGTTCTTC.

The gene calls are TRBV18 and TRBJ1-6; 7 nucleotides match TRBD1. The V segment lost 4 bases and the J segment 7 bases; nucleotides outside the gene matches: 4. CDR3 length: 14 residues. Looked up from germline, CDR1 is KGHSH and CDR2 is LQKENI. This CDR3 reads CASSQDRYNSPLHF. Written as DNA, the CDR3 is TGTGCCAGCTCACAGGACAGGTACAATTCACCCCTCCACTTT.

The CDR3 DNA is TGTGCCAGTAGTATAAGGGGGGCGAGTAACTATGGCTACACCTTC. It translates to CASSIRGASNYGYTF. This chain links TRBV19 with TRBJ1-2; TRBD1 might be the D (6 bases). The V end was cut by 2 bases, the J end by 1 base, with 11 bases between. Germline V gene data show CDR1 as LNHDA and CDR2 as SQIVND (reference sequence). This CDR3 region has 15 residues.

V gene TRBV5-5 combines with J gene TRBJ2-7; 10 bases are a match to TRBD2. V was clipped by 5 bases and J by 0 bases; unmatched bases: 8. The CDR3 has 16 amino acids. Germline CDR1 is SGHKS and CDR2 is YYEKEE (reference sequence). For the CDR3, the DNA is TGTGCCAGCAGTCGGGGACTAGCGAGAGACTCCTACGAGCAGTACTTC. Amino acid sequence: CASSRGLARDSYEQYF. The variable domain in full, with the rest retrieved from reference TRBV5-5 and TRBJ2-7, is DAGVTQSPTHLIKTRGQQVTLRCSPISGHKSVSWYQQVLGQGPQFIFQYYEKEERGRGNFPDRFSARQFPNYSSELNVNALLLGDSALYLCASSRGLARDSYEQYFGPGTRLTVT.

This clone has just one count. The rearrangement uses TRBV4-1 and TRBJ1-2; D might be TRBD1 (5 bases). Germline lookup yields CDR1 MGHRA and CDR2 YSYEKL. The length of the CDR3 is 15 residues. V dropped 4 bases and J dropped 4 bases, with 16 bases sitting between them. In DNA, the CDR3 is TGCGCCAGCAGCCTCCGGAAGGGGAATTTCTATGGCTACACCTTC. Translation: CASSLRKGNFYGYTF.

V usage is TRBV6-5 and J usage is TRBJ1-2; TRBD1 agrees at 7 bases. This CDR3 region has 13 residues. Germline-derived CDR1 and CDR2 are MNHEY and SVGAGI. The junction had 3 bases not matched to a gene; V was cut back by 2 bases and J by 6 bases. CDR3: CASSYRGPDGYTF. CDR3 in DNA: TGTGCCAGCAGTTACAGGGGGCCTGATGGCTACACCTTC.

The chain recombines TRBV12-3 or TRBV12-4 with TRBJ2-5; tentatively, D is TRBD1 (6 bases). CDR3 size: 13 residues. V gave up 3 bases and J gave up 5 bases, with 10 bases separating them. CDR3 sequence reads: CASSFMRGETQYF. In DNA, the CDR3 is TGTGCCAGCAGTTTTATGAGGGGGGAGACCCAGTACTTC.

The chain has TRBV7-9 and TRBJ2-7, with D uncertain. V lost 1 base and J 4 bases, leaving 5 bases between the germline ends. Germline CDR1 and CDR2: SEHNR and FQNEAQ (reference sequence). CDR3 size: 12 residues. CDR3 bases: TGTGCCAGCAGCTTAGAAGCATACGAGCAGTACTTC. Amino acid sequence: CASSLEAYEQYF.

A single count supports this clone. The rearrangement joins TRBV24-1 to TRBJ2-3; D could derive from TRBD1 or TRBD2 (5 bases each). The CDR3 has 15 amino acids. The V end was cut by 4 bases, the J end by 2 bases, with 12 bases between. CDR1 and CDR2 from the germline V gene are KGHDR and SFDVKD. CDR3 region: CATSDSGPTTDTQYF. DNA of the CDR3: TGTGCCACCAGTGACTCGGGACCGACCACAGATACGCAGTATTTT.

The V call is TRBV5-5, the J call TRBJ1-1, with unresolved D. Per the germline V gene, CDR1 is SGHKS and CDR2 is YYEKEE (reference sequence). The V end lost 0 bases, the J end lost 1 base, and 4 bases lay between the germline ends. The CDR3 has 13 amino acids. CDR3 amino acids: CASSLGENTEAFF. The CDR3 region has the DNA TGTGCCAGCAGCTTGGGGGAGAACACTGAAGCTTTCTTT.

The chain couples TRBV6-2 or TRBV6-3 to TRBJ1-2; D gene uncertain. This CDR3 contains 14 residues. CDR1 and CDR2 from the germline V gene are MNHEY and SVGEGT. The ends were cut back, 2 bases at V and 5 bases at J, with 12 bases in the middle. CDR3 in amino acids: CASSYGDVGYGYTF. The CDR3 coding sequence is TGTGCCAGCAGTTACGGAGATGTGGGGTATGGCTACACCTTC.

This chain links TRBV30 with TRBJ2-5; the match to TRBD1 covers 9 bases. The V gene's germline CDR1 is GTSNPN and CDR2 SVGIG (reference sequence). The trim removed 3 bases at V and 5 bases at J, leaving 10 bases unmatched. The CDR3 extends over 15 amino acids. The CDR3 bases are TGTGCCTGGAGCCCCGGACAGGGGAGAGGGGAGACCCAGTACTTC. Protein: CAWSPGQGRGETQYF. Full variable domain (missing parts from reference TRBV30 and TRBJ2-5): SQTIHQWPATLVQPVGSPLSLECTVEGTSNPNLYWYRQAAGRGLQLLFYSVGIGQISSEVPQNLSASRPQDRQFILSSKKLLLSDSGFYLCAWSPGQGRGETQYFGPGTRLLVL.

CDR3 coding DNA: TGTGCCAGCAGCCCAGGTAGCGGGGGGACTTCCTCCTACGAGCAGTACTTC. It specifies CASSPGSGGTSSYEQYF. The chain is built from TRBV11-2 and TRBJ2-7; 10 nucleotides agree with TRBD2. Germline V CDR1 and CDR2: SGHAT, FQNNGV. The CDR3 runs to 17 residues. Unmatched junction bases numbered 10, after V lost 5 bases and J lost 0 bases. Variable domain in full (rest from reference TRBV11-2 and TRBJ2-7): EAGVAQSPRYKIIEKRQSVAFWCNPISGHATLYWYQQILGQGPKLLIQFQNNGVVDDSQLPKDRFSAERLKGVDSTLKIQPAKLEDSAVYLCASSPGSGGTSSYEQYFGPGTRLTVT.

This clone has only one observation. The chain couples TRBV13 to TRBJ2-3; D gene uncertain. CDR3 length: 12 amino acids. The germline CDR1 and CDR2 sequences are PRHDT and FYEKMQ (reference sequence). V lost 5 bases and J lost 7, with 10 bases in between. The CDR3 loop is CASSPERNTQYF. CDR3 DNA sequence: TGTGCCAGCAGCCCCGAACGAAATACGCAGTATTTT.

The chain couples TRBV27 to TRBJ2-7, with D perhaps being TRBD1 or TRBD2 (5 bases each). Germline V gene lookup returns CDR1 MNHEY and CDR2 SMNVEV (reference sequence). CDR3 length equals 14 residues. Trimming shortened V by 4 bases and J by 6 bases, and 16 bases separated the two germline ends. CDR3 bases: TGTGCCAGCAGTTCTTGGGACCGGGTGGGCGAGCAGTACTTC. It is translated as CASSSWDRVGEQYF.

This clone has just a few counts. The chain has TRBV10-3 and TRBJ1-2, with 8 bases fitting TRBD1. Germline values: CDR1 ENHRY, CDR2 SYGVKD. V shed 5 bases, J shed 4 bases, and the junction held 3 bases outside the gene matches. The CDR3 is 13 amino acids. CDR3 nucleotides: TGTGCCATCAGTCCGGGACAGGTCTATGGCTACACCTTC. It translates to CAISPGQVYGYTF.

The chain couples TRBV9 to TRBJ2-3; 10 bases agree with TRBD2. The V gene's germline CDR1 is SGDLS and CDR2 YYNGEE. The CDR3 contains 15 residues. The junction had 6 bases not matched to a gene; V was cut back by 4 bases and J by 4 bases. CDR3 nucleotides: TGTGCCAGCAGCCCCCTAGCGGGGGCGTCAGATACGCAGTATTTT. It yields the protein CASSPLAGASDTQYF.

A single count supports this clone. The CDR3 loop is CASSTLPGFQQTNYGYTF. CDR3 nucleotide sequence: TGTGCCAGCTCGACTTTGCCCGGTTTCCAACAGACTAACTATGGCTACACCTTC. The V and J genes are TRBV18 and TRBJ1-2; the D is unclear. The germline V gene encodes CDR1 KGHSH and CDR2 LQKENI. V lost 6 bases and J lost 0, with 23 bases in between. CDR3 length: 18 residues.

The J gene is TRBJ2-7, the V gene TRBV5-1, with 9 bases lining up with TRBD1. The CDR3 length is 14 residues. V was pared by 3 bases and J by 2 bases, with 3 bases of the junction left unmatched. Per the germline V gene, CDR1 is SGHRS and CDR2 is YFSETQ. The CDR3 DNA is TGCGCCAGCAGCTGGGGACAGGGAACCTACGAGCAGTACTTC. It translates to CASSWGQGTYEQYF.

This CDR3 reads CASSDTAGLGETQYF. The CDR3 nucleotides read TGTGCCAGCAGTGACACGGCGGGCCTGGGGGAGACCCAGTACTTC. The V call is TRBV25-1, the J call TRBJ2-5; D is possibly TRBD2 (5 bases). The CDR3 runs 15 residues. V gave up 3 bases and J gave up 5 bases, with 16 bases separating them. Germline loops: CDR1 MGHDK, CDR2 SYGVNS.

V is TRBV30 and J is TRBJ1-6; D gene unclear. The CDR3 loop spans 14 amino acids. In germline, CDR1 is GTSNPN, CDR2 SVGIG (reference sequence). V was clipped by 2 bases and J by 6 bases, with 11 bases between them. The CDR3: CAWSPLISNSPLHF. DNA of the CDR3: TGTGCCTGGAGTCCCCTAATTAGTAATTCACCCCTCCACTTT.